A single TCR beta chain is shown here with its context. Its antigen is not identified. This entry comes from a study of cytomegalovirus exposure and HLA in healthy donors. The CDR3 runs 16 residues. Germline CDR1 reads SGHNT; CDR2 reads YENEEA. V lost 5 bases and J 2 bases, leaving 17 bases between the germline ends. Notes on the study in general: Whilst most TCR sequences proved rare, a subset of public TCRs occurred across many donors. A link between a missense DCLRE1C variant and TCR beta V- and J-gene trimming emerged from a later analysis. As immune exposure information, only CMV serostatus was available. Reports showed the classifier diagnosing cytomegalovirus status with high specificity and sensitivity.

The PCR ran on 60 Vbeta and 13 Jbeta primers. Produced via immunoSEQ multiplex PCR; TCRdb's table is partial and in-frame only. The sample includes approximately 140,000 clones, around 79% seen only once; the top ten take approximately 0.9%. Sequenced input: PBMCs. The V gene is TRBV11-3, the J gene TRBJ2-3, with D possibly TRBD2 on 5 matching bases. This TCR was recovered from a man aged 18 to 30 in good health and CMV-seronegative. CDR3 sequence (DNA): TGTGCCAGCAGCCTCGGGGTTCGCGGCACCACAGATACGCAGTATTTT. Protein sequence: CASSLGVRGTTDTQYF.